Sequencing of this T cell receptor beta chain was carried out in a study of T-cell reconstitution after alpha-beta-depleted transplantation in children. Study results and limitations: One year post-transplant, T-cell counts and diversity were largely derived from T cells produced anew. Reportedly, alpha-beta T cells present about two months post-transplant originated from several hundred expanded clones of graft origin.

Germline V lookup: CDR1 SQVTM, CDR2 ANQGSEA. Trimming cost V 6 bases and J 8 bases, with 20 bases left between them. The CDR3 runs 14 residues. Unique molecular identifiers were used to barcode this TCRbeta library. TCRdb independently ran MiXCR on the PCR reads; one entry per CDR3 protein. This sample has 95,000 to 120,000 distinct CDR3 sequences; about 6% occur once, and the top ten carry roughly 25%. This clonotype was picked up many times. Its antigen is not identified. The starting material was PBMCs, mostly from graft donor cells, obtained 360 days after TCRalphabeta/CD19-depleted stem cell transplant. The TCR sequence derives from a male patient between 2 and 10 years old who had a stem cell transplant for acute lymphoblastic leukemia, so the T cells may come from the graft donor. The rearrangement uses TRBV29-1 and TRBJ2-1, with D possibly matching TRBD1 (6 bases). CDR3 amino acids: CSVAFRGSGDEQFF. The DNA for the CDR3 is TGCAGCGTGGCGTTCAGGGGCTCTGGGGATGAGCAGTTCTTC.